This TCR beta chain was sequenced during a study of CD8 T cells in ankylosing spondylitis. Regarding the study as a whole: Seemingly distinctive of ankylosing spondylitis blood was a TCR beta motif formed by eight highly homologous variants.

This clonotype was counted ten times or more. Its target is not known. TCRdb analysed the 5' RACE reads with MiXCR anew, one entry per CDR3 protein. Seen here are about 460,000 distinct CDR3 sequences, over 4% observed once, and the top ten hold roughly 3.5%. Sequenced sample: blood, either unsorted or a sorted T cell fraction (not recorded which). The TCR originated in a male donor with ankylosing spondylitis.

This CDR3 is CSARRWEEAFF. The CDR3 nucleotides are TGCAGTGCTAGGAGGTGGGAAGAAGCTTTCTTT. The chain combines TRBV20-1 with TRBJ1-1; no definite D call. CDR1 is DFQATT and CDR2 is SNEGSKA in the germline V gene (reference sequence). There are 11 residues in the CDR3. V was shortened by 3 bases and J by 8 bases, with 10 bases between the two germline ends.